This T cell receptor beta chain was sequenced in a study of blood T cell repertoires in COVID-19. Looking at the study overall: Acute and convalescent COVID-19 specimens originated in the United States, Italy and Spain. T cells, B-cell-depleted T cells, or PBMCs supplied cDNA or gDNA.

V was cut by 2 bases and J by 2 bases, with 16 bases left in between. Germline V gene lookup returns CDR1 ENHRY and CDR2 SYGVKD. The CDR3 covers 17 residues. Repertoires were generated with immunoSEQ multiplex PCR, while TCRdb's copy carries only in-frame clones and drops some. Of about 210,000 clones listed, around 84% are singletons. This receptor was taken from a human donor in a cohort sampled during active COVID-19. Sequencing was done on a sample of peripheral blood. The V gene is TRBV10-3, the J gene TRBJ1-5; D perhaps matches TRBD1 (5 bases). The CDR3 nucleotides are TGTGCCATCAGTGAGGGGCAGGGAGGAGGTGGCAATCAGCCCCAGCATTTT. Its protein is CAISEGQGGGGNQPQHF.